These T cell receptor beta chains were read from a single sample in a study of shared clonotypes between healthy human individuals. Measured with immunoSEQ multiplex PCR; TCRdb has only the in-frame clones, and not every one. The profile shows approximately 2,000,000 clones, around 93% of them singletons. The sequencing input was naive CD8+ T cells from PBMCs. These receptors were obtained from a man between 18 and 35 years old in good health. Some clones in this sample may be carry-over from other donors' samples. Each CDR3 is given with its conserved first and last residue. Fields, in order: D gene, V gene, clone size, J gene, CDR3 DNA, CDR3 protein. A D gene is named only where the DNA matches it firmly. Size values are once, few and many counts, or a class for expanded clones, and some rows have none.

d_call: -
v_call: TRBV2
clone_size: -
j_call: TRBJ2-7
cdr3_nt: TGTGCCAGCAGTTCTGTCTCCTACGAGCAGTACTTC
cdr3_aa: CASSSVSYEQYF

d_call: TRBD2
v_call: TRBV4-1
clone_size: -
j_call: TRBJ2-1
cdr3_nt: TGCGCCAGCAGCCCGGGCTTTTTGCGGGAGTCGTACAATGAGCAGTTCTTC
cdr3_aa: CASSPGFLRESYNEQFF

d_call: -
v_call: TRBV11-3
clone_size: -
j_call: TRBJ1-3
cdr3_nt: TGTGCCAGCAGCTGGGACGCAAGCTCTGGAAACACCATATATTTT
cdr3_aa: CASSWDASSGNTIYF

d_call: TRBD2
v_call: TRBV5-4
clone_size: -
j_call: TRBJ2-7
cdr3_nt: TGTGCCAGCAGCCCGGGGACTAACTACGAGCAGTACTTC
cdr3_aa: CASSPGTNYEQYF

d_call: -
v_call: TRBV7-9
clone_size: -
j_call: TRBJ2-2
cdr3_nt: TGTGCCAGCAGCTTAACAACGAACACCGGGGAGCTGTTTTTT
cdr3_aa: CASSLTTNTGELFF

d_call: TRBD2
v_call: TRBV25-1
clone_size: -
j_call: TRBJ2-5
cdr3_nt: TGTGCCAGCAGTGCTGGACTAGCGGGAATACAAGAGACCCAGTACTTC
cdr3_aa: CASSAGLAGIQETQYF

d_call: TRBD1
v_call: TRBV19
clone_size: -
j_call: TRBJ1-2
cdr3_nt: TGTGCCAGTAGTATGGACAGGAGTAACTATGGCTACACCTTC
cdr3_aa: CASSMDRSNYGYTF

d_call: -
v_call: TRBV13
clone_size: -
j_call: TRBJ2-7
cdr3_nt: TGTGCCAGCAGCCCCCTAAGGACTGCATACGAGCAGTACTTC
cdr3_aa: CASSPLRTAYEQYF

d_call: TRBD2
v_call: TRBV6-5
clone_size: -
j_call: TRBJ2-5
cdr3_nt: TGTGCCAGCAGTTACACCGGACTAGCGGGAGGGGAGACCCAGTACTTC
cdr3_aa: CASSYTGLAGGETQYF

d_call: TRBD1
v_call: TRBV10-1
clone_size: -
j_call: TRBJ2-1
cdr3_nt: TGCGCCAGCAGTGAGACCACAGGGGCCCCCAACGATGAGCAGTTCTTC
cdr3_aa: CASSETTGAPNDEQFF

d_call: -
v_call: TRBV9
clone_size: -
j_call: TRBJ2-3
cdr3_nt: TGTGCCAGCAGTACCGGGGCTACAAGCACAGATACGCAGTATTTT
cdr3_aa: CASSTGATSTDTQYF

d_call: -
v_call: TRBV7-9
clone_size: -
j_call: TRBJ2-2
cdr3_nt: TGTGCCAGCAGCTTAGTCGATGGAGTGGCCGGGGAGCTGTTTTTT
cdr3_aa: CASSLVDGVAGELFF

d_call: TRBD1
v_call: TRBV6-5
clone_size: once
j_call: TRBJ2-7
cdr3_nt: TGTGCCAGCAGTTACTCGGGACAGGGGGCGAACGAGCAGTACTTC
cdr3_aa: CASSYSGQGANEQYF

d_call: -
v_call: TRBV12-5
clone_size: -
j_call: TRBJ2-1
cdr3_nt: TGTGCTAGTGGCCGTGGCAATGAGCAGTTCTTC
cdr3_aa: CASGRGNEQFF

d_call: -
v_call: TRBV5-1
clone_size: -
j_call: TRBJ2-2
cdr3_nt: TGCGCCAGCAGCACCCGGGCCTCGAACACCGGGGAGCTGTTTTTT
cdr3_aa: CASSTRASNTGELFF

d_call: -
v_call: TRBV19
clone_size: once
j_call: TRBJ1-1
cdr3_nt: TGTGCCAGCCAACCGGGACCGGGACGGCGGACTGAAGCTTTCTTT
cdr3_aa: CASQPGPGRRTEAFF

d_call: -
v_call: TRBV6-1
clone_size: -
j_call: TRBJ2-7
cdr3_nt: TGTGCCAGCAGTGAAGCGGCGGTACCAAGAGCCTACGAGCAGTACTTC
cdr3_aa: CASSEAAVPRAYEQYF

d_call: -
v_call: TRBV28
clone_size: -
j_call: TRBJ1-5
cdr3_nt: TGTGCCAGCAGTTTCCGACGGGGGGTGGGCAATCAGCCCCAGCATTTT
cdr3_aa: CASSFRRGVGNQPQHF

d_call: -
v_call: TRBV11-2
clone_size: -
j_call: TRBJ2-5
cdr3_nt: TGTGCCAGCAGCTTAGAGACGGTACGGGCGGGACTGACTGAGACCCAGTACTTC
cdr3_aa: CASSLETVRAGLTETQYF

d_call: TRBD1
v_call: TRBV7-9
clone_size: -
j_call: TRBJ2-2
cdr3_nt: TGTGCCAGCAGCGAAGGGACAGCTAGGGCCGGGGAGCTGTTTTTT
cdr3_aa: CASSEGTARAGELFF

d_call: TRBD1
v_call: TRBV4-3
clone_size: -
j_call: TRBJ2-7
cdr3_nt: TGCGCCAGCAGCCAAGACCAGGGGGCGGGCTACGAGCAGTACTTC
cdr3_aa: CASSQDQGAGYEQYF

d_call: -
v_call: TRBV25-1
clone_size: -
j_call: TRBJ1-1
cdr3_nt: TGTGCCAGCAAACCAAGAGGGGTTGGGGCCATTGAAGCTTTCTTT
cdr3_aa: CASKPRGVGAIEAFF

d_call: -
v_call: TRBV15
clone_size: -
j_call: TRBJ2-1
cdr3_nt: TGTGCCACCAGCAGAGATCTTGGGCAGAGCTACAATGAGCAGTTCTTC
cdr3_aa: CATSRDLGQSYNEQFF

d_call: -
v_call: TRBV14
clone_size: -
j_call: TRBJ2-3
cdr3_nt: TGTGCCAGCAGCCAAGTGGCTAGCGCAGATACGCAGTATTTT
cdr3_aa: CASSQVASADTQYF

d_call: -
v_call: TRBV27
clone_size: -
j_call: TRBJ1-1
cdr3_nt: TGTGCCAGCAGTCCCCCGCGGGTGGGCAGACCTATGAACACTGAAGCTTTCTTT
cdr3_aa: CASSPPRVGRPMNTEAFF

d_call: -
v_call: TRBV6-1
clone_size: -
j_call: TRBJ1-1
cdr3_nt: TGTGCCAGCAGTGAAGTGAACACTGAAGCTTTCTTT
cdr3_aa: CASSEVNTEAFF

d_call: -
v_call: TRBV10-3
clone_size: -
j_call: TRBJ2-7
cdr3_nt: TGTGCCATCAGCGAGACATCCTACGAGCAGTACTTC
cdr3_aa: CAISETSYEQYF

d_call: -
v_call: TRBV15
clone_size: -
j_call: TRBJ1-2
cdr3_nt: TGTGCCACCAGCAGTAAGACAGGTCAAAGGGAATATGGCTACACCTTC
cdr3_aa: CATSSKTGQREYGYTF

d_call: TRBD1
v_call: TRBV6-1
clone_size: -
j_call: TRBJ1-5
cdr3_nt: TGTGCCAGCAGTGAAGAGTGGGGCGGGACAGGGATAAATCAGCCCCAGCATTTT
cdr3_aa: CASSEEWGGTGINQPQHF

d_call: -
v_call: TRBV6-5
clone_size: -
j_call: TRBJ2-1
cdr3_nt: TGTGCCAGCAGTCAAACCCCGCTCAATGAGCAGTTCTTC
cdr3_aa: CASSQTPLNEQFF

d_call: -
v_call: TRBV27
clone_size: -
j_call: TRBJ2-1
cdr3_nt: TGTGCCAGCAGTTTAGGCCAGCTAAATGAGCAGTTCTTC
cdr3_aa: CASSLGQLNEQFF

d_call: TRBD1
v_call: TRBV5-4
clone_size: -
j_call: TRBJ1-1
cdr3_nt: TGTGCCAGCAGCTTGGCTACAGGGGGGAGTGCGCAAGCTTTCTTT
cdr3_aa: CASSLATGGSAQAFF

d_call: -
v_call: TRBV28
clone_size: -
j_call: TRBJ2-7
cdr3_nt: TGTGCCAGCCGAGATACCAGCTCCTACGAGCAGTACTTC
cdr3_aa: CASRDTSSYEQYF

d_call: TRBD1
v_call: TRBV2
clone_size: -
j_call: TRBJ1-5
cdr3_nt: TGTGCCAGCAGTGAATGGGACAGCAATAGCAATCAGCCCCAGCATTTT
cdr3_aa: CASSEWDSNSNQPQHF

d_call: -
v_call: TRBV27
clone_size: -
j_call: TRBJ2-1
cdr3_nt: TGTGCCAGCTCGGTGGGAGTGGGCACCTACAATGAGCAGTTCTTC
cdr3_aa: CASSVGVGTYNEQFF

d_call: -
v_call: TRBV19
clone_size: few
j_call: TRBJ2-2
cdr3_nt: TGTGCCACTAGAGGACAGTTCCGAGCCGGGGAGCTGTTTTTT
cdr3_aa: CATRGQFRAGELFF

d_call: -
v_call: TRBV19
clone_size: -
j_call: TRBJ2-3
cdr3_nt: TGTGCCAGTAGTAAGCCAGAATGGGCAACTAGCACAGATACGCAGTATTTT
cdr3_aa: CASSKPEWATSTDTQYF

d_call: -
v_call: TRBV27
clone_size: -
j_call: TRBJ2-7
cdr3_nt: TGTGCCAGCAGCTTCAGACAGCCGCCCTACGAGCAGTACTTC
cdr3_aa: CASSFRQPPYEQYF

d_call: TRBD2
v_call: TRBV7-9
clone_size: -
j_call: TRBJ2-1
cdr3_nt: TGTGCCAGCAGCCCTGAGAGCGGGGGGTACAATGAGCAGTTCTTC
cdr3_aa: CASSPESGGYNEQFF

d_call: TRBD2
v_call: TRBV7-6
clone_size: once
j_call: TRBJ2-7
cdr3_nt: TGTGCCAGCAGCTTAGGGGCGGGAGAGTCCTACGAGCAGTACTTC
cdr3_aa: CASSLGAGESYEQYF

d_call: -
v_call: TRBV14
clone_size: -
j_call: TRBJ2-7
cdr3_nt: TGTGCCAGCAGCCAAAGTCGGGACTCCTACGAGCAGTACTTC
cdr3_aa: CASSQSRDSYEQYF

d_call: TRBD2
v_call: TRBV28
clone_size: -
j_call: TRBJ2-7
cdr3_nt: TGTGCCAGCAGTTTACCACCCGATTCGGGGGGAGGTTCCTACGAGCAGTACTTC
cdr3_aa: CASSLPPDSGGGSYEQYF

d_call: -
v_call: TRBV29-1
clone_size: -
j_call: TRBJ1-2
cdr3_nt: TGCAGCGTCCCCCCGACGATAAACTATGGCTACACCTTC
cdr3_aa: CSVPPTINYGYTF

d_call: TRBD1
v_call: TRBV7-9
clone_size: -
j_call: TRBJ2-7
cdr3_nt: TGTGCCAGCAGCCCGCCGGGACAGCCCCCCTACGAGCAGTACTTC
cdr3_aa: CASSPPGQPPYEQYF

d_call: -
v_call: TRBV4-1
clone_size: -
j_call: TRBJ2-2
cdr3_nt: TGCGCCAGCAGCCCTCCATATCCGACATCATATTCGACCGGGGAGCTGTTTTTT
cdr3_aa: CASSPPYPTSYSTGELFF

d_call: TRBD2
v_call: TRBV11-2
clone_size: -
j_call: TRBJ2-1
cdr3_nt: TGTGCCAGCAGCACAAGAACTAGCGGGAGGTGGTCCTACAATGAGCAGTTCTTC
cdr3_aa: CASSTRTSGRWSYNEQFF

d_call: TRBD2
v_call: TRBV5-1
clone_size: -
j_call: TRBJ2-7
cdr3_nt: TGCGCCAGCAGCTACCTGGGGACTAGCGGGCCAGGACTCTACGAGCAGTACTTC
cdr3_aa: CASSYLGTSGPGLYEQYF

d_call: TRBD2
v_call: TRBV19
clone_size: once
j_call: TRBJ2-7
cdr3_nt: TGTGCCAGTAGTATAAAACGGCTAGCGGGAGCGTACGAGCAGTACTTC
cdr3_aa: CASSIKRLAGAYEQYF

d_call: -
v_call: TRBV7-2
clone_size: -
j_call: TRBJ1-1
cdr3_nt: TGTGCCAGCACGGCGGGGTTGCACAACACTGAAGCTTTCTTT
cdr3_aa: CASTAGLHNTEAFF

d_call: -
v_call: TRBV25-1
clone_size: -
j_call: TRBJ1-2
cdr3_nt: TGTGCCAGCAGTGAGCAGGGAGGTGAGCCTGGCTACACCTTC
cdr3_aa: CASSEQGGEPGYTF

d_call: TRBD2
v_call: TRBV5-1
clone_size: -
j_call: TRBJ2-1
cdr3_nt: TGCGCCAGCAGCACGGGACTAGCGGGAGGGGAGGAGCAGTTCTTC
cdr3_aa: CASSTGLAGGEEQFF

d_call: -
v_call: TRBV19
clone_size: -
j_call: TRBJ2-7
cdr3_nt: TGTGCCAGTAGTAGAGGGACGGAGAACTCCTACGAGCAGTACTTC
cdr3_aa: CASSRGTENSYEQYF

d_call: TRBD1
v_call: TRBV27
clone_size: few
j_call: TRBJ1-1
cdr3_nt: TGTGCCAGCAGTTTCACAGGGGGCGTAAACACTGAAGCTTTCTTT
cdr3_aa: CASSFTGGVNTEAFF

d_call: -
v_call: TRBV10-3
clone_size: -
j_call: TRBJ2-2
cdr3_nt: TGTGCCAGCACGAGGGGCGCCCCCGGGGAGCTGTTTTTT
cdr3_aa: CASTRGAPGELFF